This entry describes one T cell receptor beta chain. The antigen it recognizes is unknown. The method behind the library was the immunoSEQ multiplex PCR assay. A mixture of 60 forward primers for TCR Vbeta segments and 13 reverse primers for TCR Jbeta segments was used in the multiplex PCR. Amplification of the CDR3 region of rearranged TCR beta genes was performed with a multiplex PCR assay on genomic DNA. Amplified TCR beta libraries were sequenced as 87-base-pair reads on the Illumina HiSeq System. As for how the authors treated the data: A later analysis tallied 80 million to 95 million unique TCR beta chains across the 666 repertoires, and approximately 12 million of those chains were shared by two or more donors. To remove PCR and sequencing errors, raw reads were error-corrected and collapsed into unique sequences using a nearest-neighbor algorithm that merged closely related sequences. Alignment of CDR3 sequences to IMGT reference sequences was used to assign V, D and J gene segments. For a sequence to be retained, at least a six-nucleotide match to both a V gene segment and a J gene segment was required. A rearrangement counted as productive if the CDR3 had no stop codons and remained in frame with V and J, and every other rearrangement counted as non-productive. Following IMGT convention, CDR3 was defined as the stretch from the second conserved V-encoded cysteine to the conserved J-encoded phenylalanine. The earlier analysis of about 640 of the donors excluded any sequence lacking an unambiguous match to a single V gene segment. An earlier analysis of around 600 of the donors classified V segments as functional when productive rearrangements were above 56.7% and as segregating when the standard deviation between donors was above 5%. A statistical classification framework was developed to diagnose cytomegalovirus status using the catalog of TCR beta chain sequences. In a later analysis, TCR nucleotide sequences were compared against IMGT/GENE-DB human TR gene sequences so that V and J genes could be assigned. Using the TCRdist pipeline, a later analysis assigned CDR3 sequences along with most-parsimonious VDJ recombination scenarios. A later analysis defined each TCR beta chain by its CDR3 amino acid sequence plus V-gene family, and excluded reads lacking a unique V-gene family. To address suspected cross-contamination and a sequencing artifact, a later analysis removed 592 highly shared, low-generation-probability nucleotide sequences. In a later analysis, a clonal expansion index was calculated for each public chain from normalized within-repertoire ranks of inferred template counts. Generation probabilities in a later analysis came from a VDJ recombination model fitted to out-of-frame rearrangements, and those results were checked against IGoR. In a later analysis, hypergeometric tests were used to score TCR-TCR, TCR-HLA and TCR-CMV co-occurrence, with a repertoire-size bias correction applied to TCR pairs. A later analysis estimated false discovery rates by permuting HLA or CMV assignments 20 times. In a later analysis, co-occurring TCRs were grouped using DBSCAN, and TCRdist sequence similarity was added for clustering within HLA-allele-positive subsets. Repertoires with fewer than 30,000 or more than 120,000 public chains were left out of co-occurrence clustering, as were five repertoires with anomalous nucleotide sharing. In TCRdb, the immuneACCESS table is reduced to in-frame sequences with V and J assigned. These tables do not hold every clone; where another copy was compared, an unresolved V gene accounts for under half, and the others remain unexplained. V, J and clone size reflect that table, while D and trimming were determined from the DNA. The sample's clone listing holds just under 80,000 clones. Together, the top ten hold around 4% of the sample.

The data belong to a study of cytomegalovirus exposure and HLA in healthy donors (dated 2017 in TCRdb). Background on the whole study: An earlier analysis of roughly 610 of the donors reported over 250 Gb of sequence data and 117 million unique TCR beta sequences obtained from about 179 million T cells. Among the roughly 400 genotyped donors, approximately 76% belonged to the genetic ancestry cluster associated with self-reported Caucasian donors. A handful of DR-DQ haplotypes were handled as single units for association and clustering because linkage in the cohort was strong. In an earlier analysis of a few hundred of the donors, high-throughput TCR beta sequencing was used to judge whether each TCR beta V gene segment behaved as functional or pseudogenic. The number of donors typed differed by locus, with 629-630 for A, B, C, DRB1 and DQB1, 522 for DQA1, 606 for DPA1, and around 460 for DPB1. HLA typing covered class I and class II loci at four-digit resolution. The study aimed to test whether cataloging public T cell receptors could reveal signatures of past pathogen exposure. High-throughput TCR immunosequencing, statistical association of individual TCRs with disease status, and machine learning were combined to predict cytomegalovirus infection status. Rather than drawing on any new phenotypic data, the later analysis identified candidate immune exposures from TCR beta sequences and the way those sequences occurred across donors. Donor age, sex, ethnicity and CMV serostatus were compiled together with the repertoire data. Every repertoire in the discovery cohort had been generated on one and the same sequencing platform. Besides the first cohort of 500 to 700 subjects, a separate validation cohort made up of about 120 different subjects was used. Genome-wide SNP genotypes for about 65% of the roughly 670 donors were used in a later genetic analysis, which treated that subset as a discovery cohort. Across under 500 genotyped donors of the cohort, an average of roughly 250,000 unique TCR beta nucleotide sequences per donor were sequenced, and 15% to 20% of those sequences were non-productive. The study profiled the T cell repertoires of some 610 subjects by immunosequencing and related them to cytomegalovirus serostatus. An early release that covered several hundred HLA-typed donors contained approximately 300 gigabases of sequencing data and around 80 million unique TCR sequences. In a later analysis, previously published TCR beta repertoires from 600 to 850 donors were re-analyzed and high-resolution HLA genotyping was added so that TCR occurrence patterns could be studied.

Points the paper makes about the study in general: The 87-base-pair reads could not distinguish some IMGT-functional V segments, including TRBV6-2 and TRBV6-3, so those segments were excluded. In a later analysis, TCR association rates were found to vary across HLA loci, with the most associated TCRs seen for DRB1 alleles and the fewest for HLA-C alleles. A later genetic analysis associated a missense DCLRE1C variant with V-gene and J-gene trimming of TCR beta chains, and an independent cohort replicated the association. An earlier analysis of some 590 of the donors showed that most TCR beta V segments appeared in productive rearrangements either about 87% or about 30% of the time, which broadly matched IMGT annotations. A further reported finding was that TCR beta sequences accurately predicted the HLA-A and HLA-B alleles for most subjects in the first cohort. When HLA alleles, especially DR and DQ, strongly co-occurred, TCR associations were difficult to assign to individual alleles. A later analysis associated 15,000 or so TCR beta sequences with specific HLA alleles at a false discovery rate of 0.05. According to the authors, the approach could potentially be generalized to other disease states and immunological phenotypes. In a later genetic analysis, fewer N-insertions in productive TCRs were reported among donors in an Asian-associated ancestry cluster than the roughly 710-donor mean. A cluster of highly shared sequence variants was judged likely to represent a technical artifact of the sequencing pipeline. Correlated functional status among segregating V segments might be attributable to linkage disequilibrium, but an unknown experimental factor could not be ruled out. The study gave a list of roughly 150 TCR beta chains associated with cytomegalovirus. Presence/absence analyses assumed roughly uniform sequencing depth across donors, an assumption that may not hold. The cohort was sequenced for TCR beta chains only, and without alpha or paired-chain data the features that could be detected were limited. In both the original and validation cohorts, the classifier was reported to diagnose cytomegalovirus status with high specificity and sensitivity. Because HLA typing was unavailable for some donors at each locus, only the typed subset was used in association tests. Because counts were too low, more than 15 rarely observed V segments, including chromosome 9 orphons, were excluded from the earlier analysis of around 590 of the donors. A later analysis reported that several top co-occurrence clusters appeared linked to parvovirus B19, influenza, CMV and Epstein-Barr virus. In vitro tests confirmed that three of the cytomegalovirus-associated TCR beta chains recognize cytomegalovirus antigens. Immune exposure information for the cohort was limited to CMV serostatus. Most TCR sequences were seen in very few donors, while some public TCRs were found in many individuals. A later analysis found that HLA-associated TCR beta chains were more clonally expanded and had lower generation probabilities than equally common non-associated chains. Most CMV-associated TCR beta chains appeared to be HLA-restricted in a later analysis, and the HLA associations seemed to be driven largely by CMV exposure.

In total, about 650 healthy bone marrow donors made up the cohort. At the time of sampling, all cohort members were nominally healthy, though unrecorded immune exposures were likely present. The donor tested CMV seropositive and was one of the 289 seropositive cohort members. A peripheral blood sample was collected from each donor, and TCR beta sequencing was performed on peripheral blood mononuclear cells. The Qiagen DNeasy Blood Extraction Kit was used to extract genomic DNA from the blood cell samples. Including the terminal cysteine and phenylalanine, the CDR3 comprises 13 residues. The CDR3 DNA has 39 bases and is translated from base 1. Based on the germline V gene, the CDR1 and CDR2 sequences are SNHLY and FYNNEI. V has 6 bases trimmed and J has 4 bases trimmed; junction bases matching no gene number 4.

The sequence joins TRBV2 to TRBJ1-1; 8 central nucleotides agree with TRBD1. This TCR derives from a man aged 18 to 29 in good health and CMV-seropositive. Sequenced: PBMCs. The DNA sequence reads TGTGCCAGCAGGGCCGACAGGGGCACTGAAGCTTTCTTT. Translation gives CASRADRGTEAFF.